This is a list of T cell receptor beta chains from one sample in a study of T cells after yellow fever vaccination. TCRdb fed the 5' RACE reads into MiXCR, producing one record per CDR3 protein. The sample includes some 240,000 distinct CDR3 sequences, about 3.5% of them seen just once. Sequenced material: PBMCs, taken 15 days after the yellow fever booster vaccination. All receptors derive from a man between 18 and 29 years old who received the YFV17D yellow fever vaccine. Both conserved end residues are part of each CDR3. The D gene is left open where the match is weak. Not all rows give a size; the values are once, few, many and, for expanded clones, a class.

j_gene,d_gene,abundance,v_gene,CDR3aa,CDR3nt
TRBJ1-3,-,many,TRBV7-3,CASSVDSGNTIYF,TGTGCCAGCAGCGTCGACTCGGGAAACACCATATATTTT
TRBJ1-5,-,many,TRBV18,CASSPGQTGQPQHF,TGTGCCAGCTCACCCGGACAGACCGGGCAGCCCCAGCATTTT
TRBJ2-5,-,many,TRBV15,CATSRVPETQYF,TGTGCCACCAGCAGGGTCCCAGAGACCCAGTACTTC
TRBJ2-1,-,many,TRBV7-9,CACGGGYNEQFF,TGTGCCTGCGGTGGGGGCTACAATGAGCAGTTCTTC
TRBJ2-5,-,many,TRBV7-6,CASSLFAETQYF,TGTGCCAGCAGCTTATTTGCAGAGACCCAGTACTTC
TRBJ2-1,-,many,TRBV5-4,CASSLVGSGLHNEQFF,TGTGCCAGCAGCTTGGTTGGTAGCGGATTACACAATGAGCAGTTCTTC
TRBJ1-5,-,many,TRBV7-9,CASSLGRPGNLSNQPQHF,TGTGCCAGCAGCTTAGGAAGGCCAGGGAACCTTAGCAATCAGCCCCAGCATTTT
TRBJ1-1,-,many,TRBV10-3,CAISESLQGPAEAFF,TGTGCCATCAGTGAGAGTTTGCAGGGGCCCGCTGAAGCTTTCTTT
TRBJ2-5,-,few,TRBV5-1,CASSGGAEETQYF,TGCGCCAGCAGCGGGGGGGCTGAAGAGACCCAGTACTTC
TRBJ1-5,-,many,TRBV20-1,CSAVRMEGGQPQHF,TGCAGTGCCGTGAGGATGGAGGGAGGCCAGCCCCAGCATTTT
TRBJ2-2,-,many,TRBV7-4,CASSARTPRGIPGELFF,TGTGCCAGCAGCGCACGTACCCCCAGGGGAATCCCCGGGGAGCTGTTTTTT
TRBJ1-3,-,many,TRBV19,CGARGQAGNTIYF,TGTGGGGCCCGGGGTCAGGCCGGAAACACCATATATTTT
TRBJ2-5,-,many,TRBV20-1,CSAPIAVGETQYF,TGCAGTGCTCCTATAGCCGTGGGGGAGACCCAGTACTTC
TRBJ2-7,-,many,TRBV5-1,CATHPRKGGDHYEQYF,TGCGCCACCCACCCCAGGAAAGGGGGGGACCACTACGAGCAGTACTTC
TRBJ2-5,-,many,TRBV20-1,CSASWTTQETQYF,TGCAGTGCTAGTTGGACTACTCAAGAGACCCAGTACTTC
TRBJ2-7,-,many,TRBV5-1,CASSLGARGHYEQYF,TGCGCCAGCAGCTTGGGGGCCAGGGGCCACTACGAGCAGTACTTC
TRBJ2-5,-,many,TRBV27,CASSLDSTQETQYF,TGTGCCAGCAGTTTAGACAGCACACAAGAGACCCAGTACTTC
TRBJ2-1,-,many,TRBV27,CASSPPAGGGYNEQFF,TGTGCCAGCAGTCCCCCGGCAGGGGGAGGCTACAATGAGCAGTTCTTC
TRBJ1-1,-,many,TRBV4-1,CASSRSAGRPMEAFF,TGCGCCAGCAGCCGGTCCGCGGGGCGGCCGATGGAAGCTTTCTTT
TRBJ1-1,-,many,TRBV5-1,CASRRGDGTEAFF,TGCGCCAGCAGACGCGGGGACGGCACTGAAGCTTTCTTT
TRBJ2-6,-,many,TRBV7-9,CASSLYISGANVLTF,TGTGCCAGCAGCTTATATATCTCTGGGGCCAACGTCCTGACTTTC
TRBJ2-4,-,many,TRBV4-1,CASSQWKAKNIQYF,TGCGCCAGCAGCCAGTGGAAGGCCAAAAACATTCAGTACTTC
TRBJ2-2,-,many,TRBV6-5,CASSYGAGNTGELFF,TGTGCCAGCAGTTACGGCGCGGGGAACACCGGGGAGCTGTTTTTT
TRBJ2-5,-,many,TRBV5-1,CASSLDPGLQETQYF,TGCGCCAGCAGCTTGGACCCGGGACTTCAAGAGACCCAGTACTTC
TRBJ2-1,-,-,TRBV27,CASKPKSTYNEQFF,TGTGCCAGCAAACCCAAATCCACCTACAATGAGCAGTTCTTC
TRBJ2-2,-,many,TRBV14,CASSRSTYTGELFF,TGTGCCAGCAGCCGAAGCACGTACACCGGGGAGCTGTTTTTT
TRBJ2-7,-,many,TRBV5-6,CASSPQDSLYEQYF,TGTGCCAGCAGCCCACAGGACAGCCTCTACGAGCAGTACTTC
TRBJ2-3,-,many,TRBV12-3/TRBV12-4,CASSLDSTGSTDTQYF,TGTGCCAGCAGCCTCGATTCGACGGGAAGCACAGATACGCAGTATTTT
TRBJ2-2,-,many,TRBV20-1,CSARADLENTGELFF,TGCAGTGCTAGAGCGGACTTAGAGAACACCGGGGAGCTGTTTTTT
TRBJ2-6,-,many,TRBV20-1,CSAPRGGNSGANVLTF,TGCAGTGCCCCTAGGGGCGGAAACTCTGGGGCCAACGTCCTGACTTTC
TRBJ1-2,TRBD1,many,TRBV7-8,CASSADRDSYGYTF,TGTGCCAGCAGCGCAGACAGGGACAGCTATGGCTACACCTTC
TRBJ1-1,-,many,TRBV7-6,CASSLDGAGSTEAFF,TGTGCCAGCAGCTTAGATGGGGCAGGGTCTACTGAAGCTTTCTTT
TRBJ1-1,-,many,TRBV2,CASSRELNTEAFF,TGTGCCAGCAGTCGAGAACTGAACACTGAAGCTTTCTTT
TRBJ1-2,-,-,TRBV4-1,CASSQVIVVLGYTF,TGCGCCAGCAGCCAAGTAATTGTCGTGCTGGGCTACACCTTC
TRBJ1-2,-,-,TRBV6-5,CASSQRVGGGYYGYTF,TGTGCCAGCAGTCAACGGGTCGGGGGCGGTTACTATGGCTACACCTTC
TRBJ2-1,-,many,TRBV5-4,CASSLSSTPFNEQFF,TGTGCCAGCAGCTTGTCCTCGACTCCATTTAATGAGCAGTTCTTC
TRBJ1-2,-,many,TRBV7-2,CASSLAGGVYGYTF,TGTGCCAGCAGCTTAGCGGGCGGGGTCTATGGCTACACCTTC
TRBJ2-3,-,many,TRBV27,CASTTRSDTQYF,TGTGCCAGCACTACTCGTTCGGATACGCAGTATTTT
TRBJ2-2,-,many,TRBV7-2,CASSLVPQFTGELFF,TGTGCCAGCAGCTTAGTCCCACAGTTCACCGGGGAGCTGTTTTTT
TRBJ2-5,TRBD1,many,TRBV20-1,CSATGQGGWKTQYF,TGCAGTGCGACGGGACAGGGAGGTTGGAAGACCCAGTACTTC
TRBJ1-5,-,-,TRBV27,CASRRPSPEQNSNQPQHF,TGTGCCAGCAGAAGACCGAGTCCCGAGCAAAATAGCAATCAGCCCCAGCATTTT
TRBJ2-7,TRBD2,-,TRBV4-2,CASSQDTSGGWEQYF,TGTGCCAGCAGCCAAGACACTAGCGGGGGGTGGGAGCAGTACTTC
TRBJ2-3,TRBD2,many,TRBV7-2,CASSEEPPTSGGNTDTQYF,TGTGCCAGCAGCGAAGAGCCCCCCACTAGCGGGGGGAACACAGATACGCAGTATTTT
TRBJ1-2,-,many,TRBV15,CATSPGENGYTF,TGTGCCACCAGCCCGGGGGAGAATGGCTACACCTTC
TRBJ1-1,TRBD1,many,TRBV5-1,CASSLQGSGTTEAFF,TGCGCCAGCAGCTTACAGGGGTCGGGTACCACTGAAGCTTTCTTT
TRBJ2-3,-,many,TRBV12-3/TRBV12-4,CASSLKPPSTDTQYF,TGTGCCAGCAGTTTGAAGCCACCTAGCACAGATACGCAGTATTTT
TRBJ2-3,-,many,TRBV2,CASSEQGEGSTDTQYF,TGTGCCAGCAGTGAACAGGGGGAGGGGAGCACAGATACGCAGTATTTT
TRBJ1-5,-,many,TRBV7-2,CASSLIFPSDQPQHF,TGTGCCAGCAGCTTAATTTTTCCGAGCGATCAGCCCCAGCATTTT
TRBJ2-5,-,many,TRBV5-1,CASSPGGVEETQYF,TGCGCCAGCAGCCCCGGTGGAGTAGAAGAGACCCAGTACTTC
TRBJ2-1,-,many,TRBV25-1,CASSELGEDEQFF,TGTGCCAGCAGTGAATTAGGAGAGGATGAGCAGTTCTTC
TRBJ2-3,-,few,TRBV29-1,CSVVYGKRDTQYF,TGCAGCGTTGTGTATGGGAAGCGGGATACGCAGTATTTT
TRBJ1-3,TRBD1,many,TRBV5-6,CASSLLGQAVAGNTIYF,TGTGCCAGCAGCTTACTAGGACAGGCCGTAGCTGGAAACACCATATATTTT